What follows are 25 T cell receptor beta chains derived from one specimen sequenced in a study of blood T cell repertoires in COVID-19. This table comes from immunoSEQ multiplex PCR, and its TCRdb copy is limited to in-frame clones, with some not included. The sample holds 200,000 or so clones; 85% to 90% are singletons and the top ten take around 2%. The sequencing input was PBMCs or T cells enriched from blood (not recorded which). Receptors were obtained from a middle-aged woman with acute COVID-19.

The chain has TRBV6-2 or TRBV6-3 and TRBJ1-2, with TRBD1 matching 8 bases. The germline V gene encodes CDR1 MNHEY and CDR2 SVGEGT. With V trimmed by 2 bases and J by 8 bases, 7 bases remained unmatched. The CDR3 sequence is 14 residues long. The CDR3: CASSYSRGQGGYTF. The CDR3 bases are TGTGCCAGCAGTTACAGTCGCGGACAGGGAGGCTACACCTTC.

The gene calls are TRBV29-1 and TRBJ1-5; no firm D call. Trimming took off 4 bases at V and 3 bases at J, with 10 bases between the two ends. CDR1 is SQVTM, CDR2 ANQGSEA, per germline. This CDR3 comprises 13 residues. The CDR3: CSVAYSDNQPQHF. The CDR3 DNA reads as TGCAGCGTTGCATATTCAGACAATCAGCCCCAGCATTTT.

This chain uses TRBV11-1 with TRBJ2-1; 8 bases line up with TRBD1. This CDR3 region has 15 residues. Looked up from germline, CDR1 is SGHAT and CDR2 is FQDESV (reference sequence). The junction had 4 bases not matched to a gene; V was cut back by 2 bases and J by 4 bases. The CDR3, as DNA: TGTGCCAGCAGCTTATTGGGACAGGCGTACAATGAGCAGTTCTTC. Its protein is CASSLLGQAYNEQFF.

This clone was found once. This rearrangement joins TRBV18 to TRBJ2-3; weak D call: TRBD2 (5 bases). The CDR3 contains 17 residues. Looked up from germline, CDR1 is KGHSH and CDR2 is LQKENI. V was shortened by 2 bases and J by 2 bases, with 17 bases between the two germline ends. CDR3 DNA: TGTGCCAGCTCACCATTAGACTACCGAGTAGTCACAGATACGCAGTATTTT. Its protein is CASSPLDYRVVTDTQYF.

V usage is TRBV5-8 and J usage is TRBJ2-1; D is perhaps TRBD1 (6 bases). The V gene's germline CDR1 is SGHTS and CDR2 YDEGEE. Trimming shortened V by 1 base and J by 0 bases, and 8 bases separated the two germline ends. There are 15 residues in the CDR3. The DNA for the CDR3 is TGTGCCAGCAGCTTGCAGGGGAGCTCCTACAATGAGCAGTTCTTC. Its translation is CASSLQGSSYNEQFF. The full variable domain, with the rest looked up from reference TRBV5-8 and TRBJ2-1, is EAGVTQSPTHLIKTRGQQATLRCSPISGHTSVYWYQQALGLGLQFLLWYDEGEERNRGNFPPRFSGRQFPNYSSELNVNALELEDSALYLCASSLQGSSYNEQFFGPGTRLTVL.

The chain combines TRBV19 with TRBJ2-7; TRBD2 might be the D (5 bases). The CDR3 contains 13 residues. Germline-derived CDR1 and CDR2 are LNHDA and SQIVND (reference sequence). Trimming removed 3 bases at V and 4 bases at J, with 10 bases between. The CDR3 reads CASSMTTKYEQYF. CDR3 nucleotides: TGTGCCAGTAGTATGACTACCAAGTACGAGCAGTACTTC.

The V gene is TRBV7-6, the J gene TRBJ2-7; D unclear. CDR3 length equals 14 residues. With 1 base removed from V and 1 base from J, the gap between germline ends came to 8 bases. The germline V gene has CDR1 SGHVS and CDR2 FNYEAQ. For the CDR3, the DNA is TGTGCCAGCAGCTTAGGAGGTTTTTCCTACGAGCAGTACTTC. Encoded protein: CASSLGGFSYEQYF.

The rearrangement links TRBV7-3 to TRBJ2-3, with TRBD2 matching over 14 bases. V was pared by 3 bases and J by 4 bases, with 9 bases of the junction left unmatched. There are 18 residues in the CDR3. Germline V gene lookup returns CDR1 SGHTA and CDR2 FQGTGA. DNA for the CDR3: TGTGCCAGCAGCTTGTGGGGGACTAGCGGGAGAGGACCAGATACGCAGTATTTT. Translating gives CASSLWGTSGRGPDTQYF. Together with reference TRBV7-3 and TRBJ2-3, the CDR3 gives the full variable domain: GAGVSQTPSNKVTEKGKYVELRCDPISGHTALYWYRQSLGQGPEFLIYFQGTGAADDSGLPNDRFFAVRPEGSVSTLKIQRTERGDSAVYLCASSLWGTSGRGPDTQYFGPGTRLTVL.

In DNA form, the CDR3 reads TGTGCCAGCAGTTACCAAACGACAGCGTACGAGCAGTACTTC. Encoded protein: CASSYQTTAYEQYF. The rearrangement joins TRBV6-5 to TRBJ2-7, with D maybe TRBD1 (5 bases). Germline V CDR1 and CDR2: MNHEY, SVGAGI. V lost 2 bases to trimming and J lost 4 bases, with 12 bases between them. CDR3 length: 14 residues.

The chain combines TRBV4-2 with TRBJ2-3, with 10 bases matching TRBD2. V trimming: 5 bases; J trimming: 2 bases; junction bases outside the gene matches: 16. CDR3 length: 19 residues. The germline gives CDR1 LGHNA, CDR2 YNFKEQ. The CDR3 nucleotides read TGTGCCAGCAGCTGGGGTCGGGCTAGCGGGAGTGGGTTCACAGATACGCAGTATTTT. It specifies CASSWGRASGSGFTDTQYF.

The chain uses TRBV12-5 and TRBJ2-1; TRBD1 agrees at 9 bases. The CDR3 sequence is 14 residues long. Per the germline V gene, CDR1 is LGHNT and CDR2 is FRNRAP. In DNA, the CDR3 is TGTGCCTCAGGGAGGGACAGGGCTAACAATGAGCAGTTCTTC. Translated, it gives CASGRDRANNEQFF.

V and J are TRBV3-1 (or the pseudogene TRBV3-2) and TRBJ2-7; 13 bases align to TRBD2. The CDR3 extends over 16 amino acids. Germline CDR1 is LGHDT and CDR2 is YNNKEL (reference sequence). J lost 0 bases, V lost 4 bases, and 3 bases had no gene match. Here the CDR3 DNA reads TGTGCCAGCAGCCCTAGGACTAGCGGGAGCTCCTACGAGCAGTACTTC. Its translation: CASSPRTSGSSYEQYF.

V usage is TRBV2 and J usage is TRBJ2-7, with 9 bases fitting TRBD2. The CDR3 sequence is 11 residues long. J gave up 7 bases and V 6 bases, and 1 base lay outside the gene matches. The germline CDR1 and CDR2 sequences are SNHLY and FYNNEI. The CDR3 DNA sequence: TGTGCCAGCAGAGCGGGGGGAGAGCAGTACTTC. Translated, it gives CASRAGGEQYF.

J is TRBJ2-2 and V is TRBV28, with TRBD2 as a possible D gene (7 bases). Trimming cost V 7 bases and J 1 base, with 16 bases left between them. Germline V lookup: CDR1 MDHEN, CDR2 SYDVKM. The CDR3 contains 16 residues. The DNA of the CDR3 is TGTGCCAGCATCAATGGGGGGGCCAGGAACACCGGGGAGCTGTTTTTT. This sequence encodes CASINGGARNTGELFF.

Of note for this clone: Other DNA sequences in the same sample also yield this CDR3. CDR3 in DNA: TGTGCCAGCTCACCGGGACAGGGGACGGAAGCTTTCTTT. Protein: CASSPGQGTEAFF. The rearrangement joins TRBV18 to TRBJ1-1, with TRBD1 matching 10 bases. With 3 bases clipped from V and 8 bases from J, the junction kept 3 bases outside the gene matches. CDR1 is KGHSH and CDR2 is LQKENI in the germline V gene. The CDR3 is 13 amino acids.

The rearrangement uses TRBV30 and TRBJ1-5; a possible D gene is TRBD1 (6 bases). The CDR3 covers 14 residues. CDR1 is GTSNPN and CDR2 is SVGIG in the germline V gene (reference sequence). V shed 1 base and J shed 5 bases, with 12 bases lying between them. The CDR3 here is CAWSEGGAHQPQHF. The CDR3 DNA reads TGTGCCTGGAGTGAGGGGGGGGCGCATCAGCCCCAGCATTTT.

The chain links TRBV6-5 to TRBJ2-5, with 7 bases aligning to TRBD1. This CDR3 contains 14 residues. V was pared by 7 bases and J by 3 bases, with 8 bases of the junction left unmatched. The germline V gene has CDR1 MNHEY and CDR2 SVGAGI. The CDR3 nucleotides are TGTGCCAGCACCCGTGGGACAGCTGAAGAGACCCAGTACTTC. The encoded protein is CASTRGTAEETQYF.

The chain couples TRBV12-5 to TRBJ1-4; 7 bases map to TRBD1. Germline loops: CDR1 LGHNT, CDR2 FRNRAP. CDR3 size: 16 residues. V gave up 2 bases and J gave up 0 bases; unmatched junction bases: 3. The CDR3 is CASGLSQGATNEKLFF. The CDR3 DNA follows: TGTGCTAGTGGTTTGTCCCAGGGGGCAACTAATGAAAAACTGTTTTTT.

Notes on this clone: Other DNA variants within this sample encode the same CDR3. This chain joins TRBV7-2 and TRBJ2-5; tentatively, D is TRBD2 (6 bases). The CDR3 covers 15 residues. V was cut by 1 base and J by 5 bases, with 14 bases left in between. CDR1 SGHTA and CDR2 FQGNSA come from the germline V gene. The CDR3: CASSLGRAGLETQYF. The CDR3 nucleotides read TGTGCCAGCAGCTTAGGACGGGCGGGGTTGGAGACCCAGTACTTC.

V usage is TRBV5-4 and J usage is TRBJ2-6; D call uncertain. Trimming took 0 bases from V and 3 from J, leaving 7 bases between them. Germline values: CDR1 SGHNT, CDR2 YYREEE (reference sequence). CDR3 length: 15 residues. The CDR3 sequence: CASSLDKDGANVLTF. In DNA form, the CDR3 reads TGTGCCAGCAGCTTGGACAAAGATGGGGCCAACGTCCTGACTTTC.

The chain carries TRBV3-1 (or the pseudogene TRBV3-2) and TRBJ1-4, with a possible D match to TRBD1 (6 bases). Germline-derived CDR1 and CDR2 are LGHDT and YNNKEL (reference sequence). Trimming cost V 4 bases and J 4 bases, with 16 bases left between them. The CDR3 contains 16 residues. The chain's CDR3 is CASSPTRNRDNEKLFF. In nucleotides, the CDR3 is TGTGCCAGCAGCCCTACCAGAAACAGGGATAATGAAAAACTGTTTTTT.

The genes are TRBV5-5 and TRBJ2-1, with D unclear. The CDR3 totals 16 residues. V was trimmed by 0 bases and J by 0 bases, leaving 10 bases between them. Germline V lookup: CDR1 SGHKS, CDR2 YYEKEE (reference sequence). Here the CDR3 DNA reads TGTGCCAGCAGCTTGGGGCAGGATAACTCCTACAATGAGCAGTTCTTC. Translated, it gives CASSLGQDNSYNEQFF.

The rearrangement links TRBV28 to TRBJ1-2, with 7 positions matching TRBD1. The CDR3 totals 14 residues. The V segment lost 5 bases and the J segment 4 bases; nucleotides outside the gene matches: 7. CDR1 MDHEN and CDR2 SYDVKM come from the germline V gene. CDR3 DNA: TGTGCCAGCAGTCCGATAGGACAGGCCTATGGCTACACCTTC. This translates into CASSPIGQAYGYTF.

This clone was seen once. The V gene is TRBV18, the J gene TRBJ1-2, with no clear D. Germline V gives CDR1 KGHSH, CDR2 LQKENI. Trimming took off 1 base at V and 4 bases at J, with 13 bases between the two ends. The CDR3 is made up of 15 amino acids. For the CDR3, the DNA is TGTGCCAGCTCACCACAGGCGGCTTCTAGCTATGGCTACACCTTC. Protein: CASSPQAASSYGYTF.

This rearrangement joins TRBV24-1 to TRBJ2-1; TRBD2 is a possible D gene (5 bases). V lost 4 bases, J lost 0 bases, and 12 bases lay in between. The length of the CDR3 is 16 residues. CDR1 and CDR2 (germline): KGHDR, SFDVKD. This CDR3 reads CATSEKADLSYNEQFF. The CDR3 DNA is TGTGCCACCAGTGAAAAAGCGGACCTCTCCTACAATGAGCAGTTCTTC.